Reported below is one TCR beta chain. Antigen specificity is unknown. Isolation recovered at least 7 million PBMCs from every sample. With a J-beta primer mix and a sample-barcoded 5' primer, a second PCR ran about 7 to 11 cycles. TCRdb passed the 5' RACE reads through MiXCR, listing each CDR3 protein once. The repertoire holds about 1.5 million distinct CDR3 sequences, approximately 42% seen once, with under 5% in the top ten. This record belongs to a study of blood T cells in healthy people across ages. Study-level findings and limits: Calculation of diversity from one million T cells yielded estimates considered to be underestimates.

The origin of this receptor is a woman aged 18 to 35 in good health. Sequenced input: blood.

The DNA of the CDR3 is TGTGCCAGCAGTTTAGTCGGCGAGTCCTATGGCTACACCTTC. Translation gives CASSLVGESYGYTF. The chain is built from TRBV27 and TRBJ1-2, with unresolved D. Germline V gene sequence: CDR1 MNHEY, CDR2 SMNVEV (reference sequence). CDR3 size: 14 residues. V was pared by 2 bases and J by 4 bases, with 11 bases between.